This record concerns one T cell receptor beta chain sequence. This sample stems from a study of blood T cell repertoires in COVID-19. Study details: T cells, B-cell-depleted T cells, or PBMCs provided the cDNA or gDNA that served as material.

Here immunoSEQ multiplex PCR was the method, and the copy in TCRdb shows in-frame clones only, minus some. The table records around 200,000 clones, roughly nine tenths of them present only once. CDR3 length: 17 residues. Germline-derived CDR1 and CDR2 are SGHVS and FQNEAQ. V lost 0 bases and J 4 bases, leaving 15 bases between the germline ends. The sequence was collected from a man aged 70-80 years with active or convalescent COVID-19. The chain joins TRBV7-8 to TRBJ1-4; the D gene is possibly TRBD1 (6 bases). Sequenced: peripheral blood. In nucleotides, the CDR3 is TGTGCCAGCAGCTTAGCCGATAGTTTCAGGGGTAATGAAAAACTGTTTTTT. The encoded protein is CASSLADSFRGNEKLFF.